These 16 T cell receptor beta chains were sequenced from one sample in a study of blood T cell repertoires in COVID-19. Sequencing used immunoSEQ multiplex PCR; TCRdb keeps in-frame clones, though not all of them. The table records 110,000 or so clones, about 88% of them present only once. The specimen was peripheral blood. Receptors were obtained from a man aged 35-49 years with acute or convalescent COVID-19.

The chain combines TRBV24-1 with TRBJ2-3, with TRBD1 identical over 7 bases. J lost 2 bases, V lost 1 base, and 8 bases had no gene match. CDR1 is KGHDR, CDR2 SFDVKD, per germline. CDR3 length: 17 amino acids. CDR3 sequence (DNA): TGTGCCACCAGTGATTTCTCTACAGGGGCGAACACAGATACGCAGTATTTT. Protein product: CATSDFSTGANTDTQYF.

The genes are TRBV7-9 and TRBJ2-7, with TRBD2 identical over 9 bases. CDR1 is SEHNR and CDR2 is FQNEAQ in the germline V gene (reference sequence). The V segment lost 3 bases and the J segment 3 bases; nucleotides outside the gene matches: 3. The CDR3 spans 14 residues. The CDR3 coding sequence is TGTGCCAGCAGCTTCGCGGGGGGGAACTACGAGCAGTACTTC. Encoded protein: CASSFAGGNYEQYF.

The chain links TRBV18 to TRBJ1-1; perhaps TRBD1 as D (6 bases). The CDR3 sequence is 14 residues long. The germline V and J ends were trimmed by 6 bases and 0 bases, with 11 bases remaining between them. CDR1 and CDR2 (germline): KGHSH, LQKENI. The CDR3 is CASSSQGMNTEAFF. The CDR3, as DNA: TGTGCCAGCTCGTCACAGGGAATGAACACTGAAGCTTTCTTT.

This clone was recorded a few times. This chain joins TRBV4-3 and TRBJ1-1; no definite D call. V lost 0 bases and J lost 5, with 10 bases in between. This CDR3 has 14 residues. The germline CDR1 and CDR2 sequences are LGHNA and YSLEER. The CDR3 DNA sequence: TGCGCCAGCAGCCAAGATGGCGGGGAAACTGAAGCTTTCTTT. Its translation: CASSQDGGETEAFF.

This CDR3 is CATSAGAGEQYF. The CDR3 bases are TGTGCCACCAGTGCTGGGGCGGGGGAGCAGTACTTC. The chain combines TRBV24-1 with TRBJ2-7, with D maybe TRBD2 (6 bases). Germline values: CDR1 KGHDR, CDR2 SFDVKD. Deletions cut 5 bases from V and 7 bases from J, with 11 bases between. The CDR3 contains 12 residues.

In its sample, this clone was seen once. The V and J genes are TRBV29-1 and TRBJ2-1; 12 nucleotides line up with TRBD2. CDR3 length equals 17 residues. J was trimmed by 8 bases and V by 5 bases; bases with no gene match: 16. Germline lookup yields CDR1 SQVTM and CDR2 ANQGSEA. CDR3 nucleotides: TGCAGCGTTTCTCCTTCTCGACTAGCGGGGGCTCTCTATGAGCAGTTCTTC. Translating gives CSVSPSRLAGALYEQFF.

This clone was found once. The V gene is TRBV19, the J gene TRBJ1-5; D perhaps matches TRBD1 (6 bases). Germline V gene data show CDR1 as LNHDA and CDR2 as SQIVND (reference sequence). With 5 bases removed from V and 6 bases from J, the gap between germline ends came to 17 bases. The CDR3 covers 15 residues. The CDR3 nucleotides read TGTGCCAGTAGTCCCAGCTGGGGGCAGGGTCAGCCCCAGCATTTT. Its translation: CASSPSWGQGQPQHF.

The chain uses TRBV6-2 or TRBV6-3 and TRBJ2-7, with 8 bases that match TRBD2. Germline assignment: CDR1 MNHEY and CDR2 SVGEGT. With 3 bases clipped from V and 2 bases from J, the junction kept 3 bases outside the gene matches. This CDR3 is 14 amino acids long. The CDR3 here is CASSYQAGAYEQYF. CDR3 DNA sequence: TGTGCCAGCAGTTATCAAGCGGGGGCCTACGAGCAGTACTTC.

The chain recombines TRBV5-4 with TRBJ1-1, with a weak D call TRBD1 (6 bases). There are 15 residues in the CDR3. Trimming took off 4 bases at V and 6 bases at J, with 19 bases between the two ends. CDR1 is SGHNT and CDR2 is YYREEE in the germline V gene (reference sequence). For the CDR3, the DNA is TGTGCCAGCAGCGGGGGGGCCAAACAGGGTTCTGAAGCTTTCTTT. Its protein product is CASSGGAKQGSEAFF.

This clone showed up just once. The chain links TRBV7-3 to TRBJ2-7; tentatively, D is TRBD2 (5 bases). The V gene's germline CDR1 is SGHTA and CDR2 FQGTGA. Trimming took off 1 base at V and 2 bases at J, with 12 bases between the two ends. This CDR3 is built from 15 residues. The CDR3 loop is CASSLNPGFAYEQYF. In nucleotides, the CDR3 is TGTGCCAGCAGCTTAAACCCGGGGTTCGCCTACGAGCAGTACTTC.

The chain is built from TRBV6-1 and TRBJ2-1; tentative D call: TRBD2 (5 bases). The V and J ends lost 3 bases and 0 bases respectively, with 9 bases between them. The CDR3 is made up of 15 amino acids. Germline CDR1 and CDR2: MNHNS and SASEGT. CDR3: CASSDFRGSYNEQFF. DNA for the CDR3: TGTGCCAGCAGTGATTTTCGGGGCTCCTACAATGAGCAGTTCTTC.

The rearrangement links TRBV3-1 (or the pseudogene TRBV3-2) to TRBJ2-3; 9 bases match TRBD2. V gave up 0 bases and J gave up 6 bases; unmatched junction bases: 13. The CDR3 runs 18 residues. Germline V gene lookup returns CDR1 LGHDT and CDR2 YNNKEL (reference sequence). The CDR3 spells CASSQDRASGGYLDTQYF. The CDR3 nucleotides are TGTGCCAGCAGCCAAGATAGGGCCAGCGGGGGGTATTTGGATACGCAGTATTTT.

The chain uses TRBV9 and TRBJ1-3; D gene ambiguous. Germline CDR1 reads SGDLS; CDR2 reads YYNGEE. The CDR3 runs to 15 residues. The ends were cut back, 5 bases at V and 0 bases at J, with 12 bases in the middle. The CDR3, as DNA: TGTGCCAGCAGTGATGTATCGGGCTCTGGAAACACCATATATTTT. It is translated as CASSDVSGSGNTIYF.

The V gene is TRBV30, the J gene TRBJ1-1; D is unclear. Germline CDR1 and CDR2: GTSNPN and SVGIG (reference sequence). V lost 3 bases and J 1 base, leaving 9 bases between the germline ends. The length of the CDR3 is 13 residues. CDR3 amino acids: CAWSGTENTEAFF. The CDR3 bases are TGTGCCTGGAGCGGAACAGAGAACACTGAAGCTTTCTTT. The full variable domain, completed using reference TRBV30 and TRBJ1-1, is SQTIHQWPATLVQPVGSPLSLECTVEGTSNPNLYWYRQAAGRGLQLLFYSVGIGQISSEVPQNLSASRPQDRQFILSSKKLLLSDSGFYLCAWSGTENTEAFFGQGTRLTVV.

This chain connects TRBV7-2 to TRBJ2-7; D perhaps matches TRBD1 (5 bases). The V end lost 5 bases, the J end lost 2 bases, and 16 bases lay between the germline ends. Germline assignment: CDR1 SGHTA and CDR2 FQGNSA. The CDR3 runs 15 residues. CDR3 bases: TGTGCCAGCAGCACCAGGGTAGGCGTTACCTACGAGCAGTACTTC. This sequence encodes CASSTRVGVTYEQYF.

The chain recombines TRBV15 with TRBJ2-1, with a tentative D call TRBD2 (6 bases). V was pared by 4 bases and J by 2 bases, with 12 bases between. Germline CDR1 and CDR2: LNHNV and YYDKDF (reference sequence). The CDR3 has 15 residues. CDR3 loop: CATSKVAETYNEQFF. DNA for the CDR3: TGTGCCACCAGCAAAGTAGCGGAAACCTACAATGAGCAGTTCTTC.